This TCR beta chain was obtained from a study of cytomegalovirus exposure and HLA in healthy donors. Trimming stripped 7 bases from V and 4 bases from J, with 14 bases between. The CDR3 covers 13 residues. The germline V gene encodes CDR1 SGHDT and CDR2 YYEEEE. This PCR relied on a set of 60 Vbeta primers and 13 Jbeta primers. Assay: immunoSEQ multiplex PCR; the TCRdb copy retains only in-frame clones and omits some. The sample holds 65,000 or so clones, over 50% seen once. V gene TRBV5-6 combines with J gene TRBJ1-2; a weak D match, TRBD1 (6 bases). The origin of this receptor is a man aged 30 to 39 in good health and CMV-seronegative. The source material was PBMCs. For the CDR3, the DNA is TGTGCCAGCGGATCCGGACAGCCCTATGGCTACACCTTC. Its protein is CASGSGQPYGYTF.